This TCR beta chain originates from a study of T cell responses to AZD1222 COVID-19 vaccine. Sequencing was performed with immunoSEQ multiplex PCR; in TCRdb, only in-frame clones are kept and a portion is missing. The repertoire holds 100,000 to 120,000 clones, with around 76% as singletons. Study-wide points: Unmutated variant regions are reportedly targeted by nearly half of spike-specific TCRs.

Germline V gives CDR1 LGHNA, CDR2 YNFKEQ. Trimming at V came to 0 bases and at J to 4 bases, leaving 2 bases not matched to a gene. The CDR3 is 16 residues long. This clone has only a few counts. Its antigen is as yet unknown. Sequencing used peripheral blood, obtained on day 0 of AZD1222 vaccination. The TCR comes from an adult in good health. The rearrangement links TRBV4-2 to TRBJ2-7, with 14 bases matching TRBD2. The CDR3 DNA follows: TGTGCCAGCAGCCAAGATGGACTAGCGGGGGGTTACGAGCAGTACTTC. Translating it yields CASSQDGLAGGYEQYF.